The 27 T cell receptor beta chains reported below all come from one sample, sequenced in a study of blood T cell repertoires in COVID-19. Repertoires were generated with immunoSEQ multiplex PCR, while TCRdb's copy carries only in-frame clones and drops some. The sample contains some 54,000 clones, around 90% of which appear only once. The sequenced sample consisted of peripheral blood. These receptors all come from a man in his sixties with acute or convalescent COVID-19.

The CDR3 bases are TGTGCCAGCAGTCCCCCAGGGGCACGGCAGCCCCAGCATTTT. Its protein is CASSPPGARQPQHF. The chain joins TRBV28 to TRBJ1-5; TRBD1 might be the D (6 bases). CDR1 and CDR2 (germline): MDHEN, SYDVKM. The CDR3 spans 14 residues. The V end lost 5 bases, the J end lost 7 bases, and 15 bases lay between the germline ends.

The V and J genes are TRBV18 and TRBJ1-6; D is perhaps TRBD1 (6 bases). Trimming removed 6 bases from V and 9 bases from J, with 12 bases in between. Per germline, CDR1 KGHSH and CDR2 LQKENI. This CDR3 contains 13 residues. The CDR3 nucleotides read TGTGCCAGCTCGCACAGGGATGGTTCACCCCTCCACTTT. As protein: CASSHRDGSPLHF.

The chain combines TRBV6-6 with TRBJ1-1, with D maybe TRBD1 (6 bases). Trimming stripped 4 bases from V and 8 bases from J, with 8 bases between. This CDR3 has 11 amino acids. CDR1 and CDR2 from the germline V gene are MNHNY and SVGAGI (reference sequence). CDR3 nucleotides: TGTGCCAGCAGTTTTGACAGGGAAGCTTTCTTT. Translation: CASSFDREAFF.

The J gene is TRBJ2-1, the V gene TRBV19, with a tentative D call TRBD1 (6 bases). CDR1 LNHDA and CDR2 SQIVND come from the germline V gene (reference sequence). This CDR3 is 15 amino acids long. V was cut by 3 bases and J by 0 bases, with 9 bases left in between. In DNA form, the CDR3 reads TGTGCCAGTAGTATCAGGGACAACTCCTACAATGAGCAGTTCTTC. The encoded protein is CASSIRDNSYNEQFF. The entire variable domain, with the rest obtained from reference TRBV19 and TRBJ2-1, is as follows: DGGITQSPKYLFRKEGQNVTLSCEQNLNHDAMYWYRQDPGQGLRLIYYSQIVNDFQKGDIAEGYSVSREKKESFPLTVTSAQKNPTAFYLCASSIRDNSYNEQFFGPGTRLTVL.

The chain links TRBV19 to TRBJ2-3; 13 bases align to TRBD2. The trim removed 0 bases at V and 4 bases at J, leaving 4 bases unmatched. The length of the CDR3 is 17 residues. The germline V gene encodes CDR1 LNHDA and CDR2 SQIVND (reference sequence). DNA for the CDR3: TGTGCCAGTAGTATAGACGGACTAGCGGGAGTGTCAGATACGCAGTATTTT. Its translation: CASSIDGLAGVSDTQYF.

The CDR3 here is CASGPGTGTNTGELFF. The CDR3 region has the DNA TGTGCTAGTGGTCCCGGGACAGGGACGAACACCGGGGAGCTGTTTTTT. V is TRBV12-5 and J is TRBJ2-2; 9 bases align to TRBD1. The V gene's germline CDR1 is LGHNT and CDR2 FRNRAP. With V trimmed by 5 bases and J by 0 bases, 4 bases remained unmatched. The length of the CDR3 is 16 residues.

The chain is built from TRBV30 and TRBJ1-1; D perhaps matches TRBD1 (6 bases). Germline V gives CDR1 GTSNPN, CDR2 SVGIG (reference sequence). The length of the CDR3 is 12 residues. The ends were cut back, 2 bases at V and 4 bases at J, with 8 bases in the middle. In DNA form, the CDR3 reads TGTGCCTGGAGTAGCAGGGGCACTGAAGCTTTCTTT. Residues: CAWSSRGTEAFF. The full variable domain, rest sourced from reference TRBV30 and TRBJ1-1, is SQTIHQWPATLVQPVGSPLSLECTVEGTSNPNLYWYRQAAGRGLQLLFYSVGIGQISSEVPQNLSASRPQDRQFILSSKKLLLSDSGFYLCAWSSRGTEAFFGQGTRLTVV.

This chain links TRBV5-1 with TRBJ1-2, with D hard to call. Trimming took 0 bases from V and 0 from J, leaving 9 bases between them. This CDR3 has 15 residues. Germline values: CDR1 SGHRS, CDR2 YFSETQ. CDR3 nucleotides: TGCGCCAGCAGCTTGGCCCCAGATTCTAACTATGGCTACACCTTC. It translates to CASSLAPDSNYGYTF. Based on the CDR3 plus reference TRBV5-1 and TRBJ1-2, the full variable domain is KAGVTQTPRYLIKTRGQQVTLSCSPISGHRSVSWYQQTPGQGLQFLFEYFSETQRNKGNFPGRFSGRQFSNSRSEMNVSTLELGDSALYLCASSLAPDSNYGYTFGSGTRLTVV.

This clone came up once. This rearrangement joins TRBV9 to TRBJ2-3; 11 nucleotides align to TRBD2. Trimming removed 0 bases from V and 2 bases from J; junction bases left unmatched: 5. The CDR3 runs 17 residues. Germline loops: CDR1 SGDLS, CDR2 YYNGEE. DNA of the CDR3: TGTGCCAGCAGCGTAGCCCCACTAGCGGGAGTCACAGATACGCAGTATTTT. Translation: CASSVAPLAGVTDTQYF.

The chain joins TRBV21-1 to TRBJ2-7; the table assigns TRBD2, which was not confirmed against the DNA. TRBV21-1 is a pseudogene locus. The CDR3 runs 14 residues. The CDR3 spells CASSREAGAHEQYF. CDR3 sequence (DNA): TGTGCCAGCAGCCGAGAAGCGGGAGCCCACGAGCAGTACTTC.

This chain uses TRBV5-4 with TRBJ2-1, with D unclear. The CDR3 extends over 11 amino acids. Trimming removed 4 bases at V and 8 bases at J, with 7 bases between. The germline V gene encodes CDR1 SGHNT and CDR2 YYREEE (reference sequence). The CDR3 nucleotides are TGTGCCAGCAGCAAACGGGATGAGCAGTTCTTC. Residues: CASSKRDEQFF. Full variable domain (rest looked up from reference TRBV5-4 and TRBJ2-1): ETGVTQSPTHLIKTRGQQVTLRCSSQSGHNTVSWYQQALGQGPQFIFQYYREEENGRGNFPPRFSGLQFPNYSSELNVNALELDDSALYLCASSKRDEQFFGPGTRLTVL.

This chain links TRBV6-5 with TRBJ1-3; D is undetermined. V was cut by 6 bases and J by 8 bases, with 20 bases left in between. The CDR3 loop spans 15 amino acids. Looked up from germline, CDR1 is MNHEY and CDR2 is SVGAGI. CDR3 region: CASRLSSPEADTIYF. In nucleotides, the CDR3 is TGTGCCAGCAGACTCTCCTCCCCCGAGGCGGACACCATATATTTT.

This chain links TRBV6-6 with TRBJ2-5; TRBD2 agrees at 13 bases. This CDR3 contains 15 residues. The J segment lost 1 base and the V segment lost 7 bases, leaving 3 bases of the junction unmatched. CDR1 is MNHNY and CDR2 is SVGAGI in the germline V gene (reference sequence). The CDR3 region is CASKRLAGGQETQYF. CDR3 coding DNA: TGTGCCAGCAAAAGACTAGCGGGGGGCCAAGAGACCCAGTACTTC.

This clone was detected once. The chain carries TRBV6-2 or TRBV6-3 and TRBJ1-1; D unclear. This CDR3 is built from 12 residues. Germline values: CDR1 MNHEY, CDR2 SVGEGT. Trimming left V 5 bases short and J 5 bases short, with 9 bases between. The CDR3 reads CASSRGKTEAFF. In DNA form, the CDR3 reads TGTGCCAGCAGTCGAGGGAAAACTGAAGCTTTCTTT.

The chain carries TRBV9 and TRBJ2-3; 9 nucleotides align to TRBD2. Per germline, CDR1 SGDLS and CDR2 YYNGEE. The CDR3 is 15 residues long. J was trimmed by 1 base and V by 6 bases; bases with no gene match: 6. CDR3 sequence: CASTAGGAGTDTQYF. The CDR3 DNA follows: TGTGCCAGCACGGCGGGAGGGGCCGGCACAGATACGCAGTATTTT.

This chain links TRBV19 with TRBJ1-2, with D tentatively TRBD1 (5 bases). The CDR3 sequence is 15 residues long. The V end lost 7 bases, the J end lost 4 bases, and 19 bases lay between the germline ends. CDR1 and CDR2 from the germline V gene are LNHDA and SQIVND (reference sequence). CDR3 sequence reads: CASTRGGGEGYGYTF. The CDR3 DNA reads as TGTGCCAGTACCCGAGGAGGAGGGGAGGGCTATGGCTACACCTTC.

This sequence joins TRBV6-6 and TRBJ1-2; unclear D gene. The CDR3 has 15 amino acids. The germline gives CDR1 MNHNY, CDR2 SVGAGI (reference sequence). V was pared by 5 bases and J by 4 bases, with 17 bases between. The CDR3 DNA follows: TGTGCCAGCAGTCAACGAGCCGAACTCTTCTATGGCTACACCTTC. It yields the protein CASSQRAELFYGYTF.

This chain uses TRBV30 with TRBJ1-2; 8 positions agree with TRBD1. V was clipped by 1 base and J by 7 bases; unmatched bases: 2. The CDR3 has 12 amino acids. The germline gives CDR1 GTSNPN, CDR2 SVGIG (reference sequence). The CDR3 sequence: CAWSGDRGGYTF. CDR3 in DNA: TGTGCCTGGAGTGGAGACAGGGGTGGCTACACCTTC.

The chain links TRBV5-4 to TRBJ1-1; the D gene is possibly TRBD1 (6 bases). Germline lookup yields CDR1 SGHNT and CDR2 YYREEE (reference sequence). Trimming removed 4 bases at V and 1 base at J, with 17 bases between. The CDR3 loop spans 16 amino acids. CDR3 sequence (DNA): TGTGCCAGCAGCCAGGGAGGGGGGGCCGGGAACACTGAAGCTTTCTTT. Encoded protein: CASSQGGGAGNTEAFF.

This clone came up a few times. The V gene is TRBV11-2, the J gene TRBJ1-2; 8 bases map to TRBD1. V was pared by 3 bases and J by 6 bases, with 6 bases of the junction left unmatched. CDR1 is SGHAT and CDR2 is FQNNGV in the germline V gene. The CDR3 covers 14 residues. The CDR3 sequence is CASSLQGAVNGYTF. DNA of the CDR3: TGTGCCAGCAGCTTGCAGGGGGCAGTCAATGGCTACACCTTC.

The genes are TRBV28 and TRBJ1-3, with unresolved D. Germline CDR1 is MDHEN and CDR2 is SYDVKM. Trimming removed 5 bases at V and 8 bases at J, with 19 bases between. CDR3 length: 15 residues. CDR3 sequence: CASSTPTGSRHTIYF. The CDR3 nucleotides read TGTGCCAGCAGTACCCCGACGGGTAGCCGGCACACCATATATTTT.

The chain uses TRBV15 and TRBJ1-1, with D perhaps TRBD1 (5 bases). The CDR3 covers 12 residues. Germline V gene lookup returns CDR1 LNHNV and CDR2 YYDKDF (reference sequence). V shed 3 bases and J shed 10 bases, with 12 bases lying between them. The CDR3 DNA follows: TGTGCCACCAGCAGGCCCCCGGGGGGAGCTTTCTTT. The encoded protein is CATSRPPGGAFF.

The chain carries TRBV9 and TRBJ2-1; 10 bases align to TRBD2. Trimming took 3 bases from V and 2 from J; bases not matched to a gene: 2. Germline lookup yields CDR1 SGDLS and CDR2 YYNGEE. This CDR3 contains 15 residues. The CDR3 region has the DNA TGTGCCAGCAGCGACACTAGCGGGGCCTACAATGAGCAGTTCTTC. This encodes CASSDTSGAYNEQFF.

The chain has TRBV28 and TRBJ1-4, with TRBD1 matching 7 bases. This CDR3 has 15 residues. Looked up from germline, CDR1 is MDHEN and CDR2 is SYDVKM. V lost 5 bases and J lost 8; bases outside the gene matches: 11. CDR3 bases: TGTGCCAGCAGTCCCCGGACAGGCTTGGGCGAAAAACTGTTTTTT. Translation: CASSPRTGLGEKLFF.

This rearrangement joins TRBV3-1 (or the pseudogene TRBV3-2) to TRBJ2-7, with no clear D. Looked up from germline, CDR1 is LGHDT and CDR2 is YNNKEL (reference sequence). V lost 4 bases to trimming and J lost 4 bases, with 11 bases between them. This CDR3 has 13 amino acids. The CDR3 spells CASSPLERYEQYF. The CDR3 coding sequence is TGTGCCAGCAGCCCGCTAGAAAGGTACGAGCAGTACTTC.

The CDR3 protein is CAWSKPSGTDTQYF. DNA for the CDR3: TGTGCCTGGAGTAAACCCTCGGGCACAGATACGCAGTATTTT. The chain uses TRBV30 and TRBJ2-3; D is unclear. CDR3 length: 14 amino acids. Trimming stripped 2 bases from V and 1 base from J, with 10 bases between. Germline CDR1 is GTSNPN and CDR2 is SVGIG (reference sequence).

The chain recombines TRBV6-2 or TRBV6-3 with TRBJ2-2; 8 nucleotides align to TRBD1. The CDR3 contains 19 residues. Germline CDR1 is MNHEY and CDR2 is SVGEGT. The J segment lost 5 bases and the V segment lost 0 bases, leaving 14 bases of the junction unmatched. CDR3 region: CASSYSTWSQGARTGELFF. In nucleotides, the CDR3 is TGTGCCAGCAGTTACTCAACGTGGAGTCAGGGGGCTCGAACCGGGGAGCTGTTTTTT.